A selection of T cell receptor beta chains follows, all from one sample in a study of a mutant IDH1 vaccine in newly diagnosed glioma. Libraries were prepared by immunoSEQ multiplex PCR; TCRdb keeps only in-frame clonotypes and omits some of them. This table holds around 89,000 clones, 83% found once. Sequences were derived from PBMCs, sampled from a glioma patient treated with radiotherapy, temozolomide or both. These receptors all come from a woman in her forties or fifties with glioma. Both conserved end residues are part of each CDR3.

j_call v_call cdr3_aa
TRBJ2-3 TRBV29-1 CSVDISTDTQYF
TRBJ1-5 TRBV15 CATSRGTGNQPQHF
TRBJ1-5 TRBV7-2 CASSSKPGRSNQPQHF
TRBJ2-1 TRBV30 CAWSSWGALNEQFF
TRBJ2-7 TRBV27 CASSGRPREYEQYF
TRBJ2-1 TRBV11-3 CASSSPDRGAGNEQFF
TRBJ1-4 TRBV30 CAWRPVYGRNIAINEKLFF
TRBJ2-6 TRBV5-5 CASSLAGQALSGANVLTF
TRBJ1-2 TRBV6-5 CASSSPAQGKQGYTF
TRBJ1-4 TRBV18 CASSVTGPTNEKLFF
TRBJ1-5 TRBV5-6 CASSLYSQPQHF
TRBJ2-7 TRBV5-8 CASSLGQGGYEQYF
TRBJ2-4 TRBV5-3 CARSLEGLETKNIQYF
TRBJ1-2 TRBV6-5 CASSRGDYGYTF
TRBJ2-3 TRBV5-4 CASSLARGGAPDTQYF
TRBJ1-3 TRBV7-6 CASSSFTGTGSGNTIYF
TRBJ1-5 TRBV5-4 CASSLQGQPQHF
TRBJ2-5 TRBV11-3 CASNRQGKETQYF
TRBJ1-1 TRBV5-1 CASSFTGTYTEAFF
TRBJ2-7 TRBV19 CASSMGDSYEQYF
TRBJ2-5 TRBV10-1 CASSLEARSVSKETQYF
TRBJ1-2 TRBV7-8 CASSSSSSGYGYTF
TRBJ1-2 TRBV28 CASSPQGLGTYGYTF
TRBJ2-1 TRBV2 CASSGYNEQFF
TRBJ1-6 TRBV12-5 CASSADSANSPLHF
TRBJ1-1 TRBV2 CASSGLMTEAFF
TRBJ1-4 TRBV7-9 CASSLVIGKLRGEKLFF
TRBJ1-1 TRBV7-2 CASSPTGGERTEAFF
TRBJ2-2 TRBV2 CASSARGAGGELFF
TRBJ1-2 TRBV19 CASSTRDSANYGYTF
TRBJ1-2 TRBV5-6 CASSGIDRGGYTF
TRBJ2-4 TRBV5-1 CASSLVGGNTKNIQYF
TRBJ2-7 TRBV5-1 CASSKGTSGVSYEQYF
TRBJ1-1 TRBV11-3 CASSSTGENTEAFF
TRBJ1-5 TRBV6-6 CASSYSRHSNQPQHF
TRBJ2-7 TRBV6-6 CASTTGGYEQYF
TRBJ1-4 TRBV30 CAWSPRQEKLFF
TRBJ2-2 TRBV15 CATSRTTTGVGELFF
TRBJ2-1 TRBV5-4 CASSWPLGDEQFF
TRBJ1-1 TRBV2 CASSEARQGPTEAFF
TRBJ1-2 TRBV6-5 CASRPRASYGYTF
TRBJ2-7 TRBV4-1 CASSQDIQLIVYEQYF
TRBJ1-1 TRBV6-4 CASSENAGGWTTEAFF
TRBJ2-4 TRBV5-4 CASMGAENIQYF
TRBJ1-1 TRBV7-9 CASSSHRGLSETEAFF
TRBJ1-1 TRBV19 CASRLHLGLEAFF
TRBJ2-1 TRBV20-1 CSGGLSNEQFF
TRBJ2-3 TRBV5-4 CASRAGTSGGTDTQYF
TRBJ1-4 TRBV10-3 CAIRQDGGNEKLFF
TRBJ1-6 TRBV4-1 CASSQAGDNSPLHF
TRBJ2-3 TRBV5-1 CASSLGAASYTDTQYF
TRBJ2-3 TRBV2 CASSQEGGQVGDTQYF
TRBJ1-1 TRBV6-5 CASSYTRWDTEAFF
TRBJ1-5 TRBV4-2 CASSQDAGGNQPQHF
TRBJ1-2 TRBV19 CASTDGAYGYTF
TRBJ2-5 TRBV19 CASIDPGQKETQYF
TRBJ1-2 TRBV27 CASSLSHRGGYTF
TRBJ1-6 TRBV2 CASSVIGQGGNSPLHF
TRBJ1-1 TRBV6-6 CASSYSGAAEAFF